A selection of T cell receptor beta chains follows, all from one sample in a study of T cells expressing NK-cell markers. Following a re-call of the 5' RACE reads, TCRdb has one entry per CDR3 protein and lacks DNA. This table holds about 260,000 distinct CDR3 sequences. The sequencing input was blood T cells: a sorted CD56 or NKG2C T cell subset, CD4+ or CD8+ T cells, or bulk PBMC T cells (not recorded which). Receptor source: a man between 18 and 29 years old in good health. Both conserved end residues are part of each CDR3.

J: TRBJ2-7; V: TRBV6-2/TRBV6-3; CDR3: CASSFLHAYEQYF
J: TRBJ1-1; V: TRBV7-2; CDR3: CASSFGQGRAFF
J: TRBJ1-5; V: TRBV4-3; CDR3: CASSQEWGAGQPQHF
J: TRBJ2-7; V: TRBV12-3/TRBV12-4; CDR3: CASREKGSYEQYF
J: TRBJ2-6; V: TRBV5-6; CDR3: CASSPGLSSGANVLTF
J: TRBJ2-3; V: TRBV24-1; CDR3: CATSAPGLAGVSNTQYF
J: TRBJ2-2; V: TRBV7-6; CDR3: CASSPRGSGLAFTGELFF
J: TRBJ2-1; V: TRBV18; CDR3: CASSPAGTPADEQFF
J: TRBJ2-6; V: TRBV20-1; CDR3: CSAPWAASRRGVLTF
J: TRBJ2-2; V: TRBV30; CDR3: CACYLGSSNTGELFF
J: TRBJ2-5; V: TRBV5-5; CDR3: CASSGRPPLGTVQETQYF
J: TRBJ2-3; V: TRBV5-6; CDR3: CASSLATEGRGGDTQYF
J: TRBJ1-4; V: TRBV4-1; CDR3: CASSPGQTPLTGREKLFF
J: TRBJ2-3; V: TRBV7-6; CDR3: CASSLGGGTQYF
J: TRBJ2-3; V: TRBV18; CDR3: CASSPVTSGSSDTQYF
J: TRBJ2-3; V: TRBV29-1; CDR3: CSVEDWAGGPDTQYF